These 13 T cell receptor beta chains were sequenced from one sample in a study of shared clonotypes between healthy human individuals. The assay was immunoSEQ multiplex PCR, and TCRdb's table has in-frame clones only and misses some. Here the sample spans around 600,000 clones, around 97% being singletons. The sequenced material came from naive CD4+ T cells sorted from blood. The subset denotes: CD45RA+ positively selected. These receptor sequences come from a woman under 40 in good health.

The chain employs TRBV11-3 and TRBJ1-6, with D possibly matching TRBD1 (5 bases). The V end lost 3 bases, the J end lost 7 bases, and 10 bases lay between the germline ends. The germline gives CDR1 SGHNT, CDR2 YENEEA. The CDR3 is made up of 14 amino acids. In nucleotides, the CDR3 is TGTGCCAGCAGCTTTAGGGGAGACAATTCACCCCTCCACTTT. Translated, it gives CASSFRGDNSPLHF. The full variable domain, its missing parts supplied by reference TRBV11-3 and TRBJ1-6, is EAGVVQSPRYKIIEKKQPVAFWCNPISGHNTLYWYLQNLGQGPELLIRYENEEAVDDSQLPKDRFSAERLKGVDSTLKIQPAELGDSAVYLCASSFRGDNSPLHFGNGTRLTVT.

The V call is TRBV19, the J call TRBJ2-1; the match to TRBD2 covers 10 bases. This CDR3 is 15 amino acids long. V dropped 4 bases and J dropped 5; count of bases not matched to a gene: 5. Per the germline V gene, CDR1 is LNHDA and CDR2 is SQIVND (reference sequence). In nucleotides, the CDR3 is TGTGCCAGTAGTACCGGGACTAGCGCAAACAATGAGCAGTTCTTC. It encodes CASSTGTSANNEQFF.

V and J are TRBV5-5 and TRBJ2-3; D might be TRBD2 (6 bases). The CDR3 loop spans 16 amino acids. Deletions cut 0 bases from V and 6 bases from J, with 17 bases between. Germline V CDR1 and CDR2: SGHKS, YYEKEE (reference sequence). CDR3 protein: CASSLVLANHVDTQYF. The CDR3 coding sequence is TGTGCCAGCAGCTTGGTGCTAGCGAACCACGTGGATACGCAGTATTTT.

This chain connects TRBV9 to TRBJ1-1; no clear D gene. This CDR3 contains 15 residues. The germline V gene has CDR1 SGDLS and CDR2 YYNGEE. Trimming took 4 bases from V and 5 from J, leaving 18 bases between them. The CDR3, as DNA: TGTGCCAGCAGCCCCGCGGGGTCCCTCGGGACTGAAGCTTTCTTT. This codes for CASSPAGSLGTEAFF.

This chain joins TRBV2 and TRBJ1-5; perhaps TRBD1 as D (5 bases). The germline V gene has CDR1 SNHLY and CDR2 FYNNEI. The CDR3 spans 14 residues. V gave up 4 bases and J gave up 3 bases, with 10 bases separating them. Here the CDR3 DNA reads TGTGCCAGCAGTGCCGGACATTACAATCAGCCCCAGCATTTT. As protein: CASSAGHYNQPQHF.

This rearrangement joins TRBV20-1 to TRBJ2-1, with a tentative D call TRBD2 (5 bases). CDR3 length: 11 amino acids. The germline V and J ends were trimmed by 1 base and 13 bases, with 11 bases remaining between them. Germline V gene lookup returns CDR1 DFQATT and CDR2 SNEGSKA (reference sequence). DNA for the CDR3: TGCAGTGCTAGAGGGAGCGCGGGTCAGTTCTTC. It yields the protein CSARGSAGQFF.

The V and J genes are TRBV10-3 and TRBJ2-7; the D gene is possibly TRBD1 (5 bases). V gave up 10 bases and J gave up 6 bases, with 19 bases separating them. CDR1 is ENHRY, CDR2 SYGVKD, per germline. The CDR3 is made up of 13 amino acids. CDR3 sequence (DNA): TGTGCCACACAGGAAACCGTGGGCTCCGAGCAGTACTTC. Translated, it gives CATQETVGSEQYF.

The chain is built from TRBV5-3 and TRBJ2-1; 7 bases are a match to TRBD1. TRBV5-3 is an ORF, with its function uncertain. The CDR3 runs 17 residues. The trim removed 2 bases at V and 0 bases at J, leaving 8 bases unmatched. The CDR3 DNA sequence: TGTGCCAGAAGCTTAAGGGGGCTAACGCACTCCTACAATGAGCAGTTCTTC. Its protein product is CARSLRGLTHSYNEQFF.

In DNA, the CDR3 is TGTGCCAGCAGCTTGGCTGTATCCAGAAGGGGGGGCTACGAGCAGTACTTC. Protein: CASSLAVSRRGGYEQYF. V and J are TRBV11-2 and TRBJ2-7, with D possibly being TRBD2 (7 bases). Trimming removed 3 bases from V and 3 bases from J, with 21 bases in between. Per germline, CDR1 SGHAT and CDR2 FQNNGV. The CDR3 extends over 17 amino acids. The whole variable domain, filled in from reference TRBV11-2 and TRBJ2-7, reads EAGVAQSPRYKIIEKRQSVAFWCNPISGHATLYWYQQILGQGPKLLIQFQNNGVVDDSQLPKDRFSAERLKGVDSTLKIQPAKLEDSAVYLCASSLAVSRRGGYEQYFGPGTRLTVT.

The CDR3 loop reads CASSLSTVRNTEAFF. CDR3 nucleotides: TGTGCCAGCAGTTTATCAACTGTGAGGAACACTGAAGCTTTCTTT. This chain joins TRBV28 and TRBJ1-1; no clear D. This CDR3 has 15 amino acids. The germline CDR1 and CDR2 sequences are MDHEN and SYDVKM. V was trimmed by 1 base and J by 1 base, leaving 10 bases between them.

This chain uses TRBV7-2 with TRBJ2-1; D is perhaps TRBD2 (6 bases). V lost 6 bases to trimming and J lost 1 base, with 22 bases between them. The CDR3 runs 18 residues. CDR1 and CDR2 (germline): SGHTA, FQGNSA. The CDR3 protein is CASRPAMIGSLSYNEQFF. In DNA, the CDR3 is TGTGCCAGCAGACCTGCAATGATCGGGAGTTTGTCCTACAATGAGCAGTTCTTC. The full variable domain, completed using reference TRBV7-2 and TRBJ2-1, is GAGVSQSPSNKVTEKGKDVELRCDPISGHTALYWYRQSLGQGLEFLIYFQGNSAPDKSGLPSDRFSAERTGGSVSTLTIQRTQQEDSAVYLCASRPAMIGSLSYNEQFFGPGTRLTVL.

The V and J genes are TRBV2 and TRBJ2-3; 8 bases line up with TRBD2. Trimming at V came to 5 bases and at J to 6 bases, leaving 10 bases not matched to a gene. From germline, CDR1 is SNHLY and CDR2 FYNNEI. The CDR3 is made up of 15 amino acids. CDR3 sequence reads: CASSPRTSSPDTQYF. The CDR3, as DNA: TGTGCCAGCAGTCCCCGGACTAGCAGCCCGGATACGCAGTATTTT.

This chain uses TRBV4-1 with TRBJ2-1; 7 nucleotides align to TRBD1. The length of the CDR3 is 13 residues. V shed 3 bases, J shed 9 bases, and the junction held 5 bases outside the gene matches. The V gene's germline CDR1 is MGHRA and CDR2 YSYEKL. CDR3 sequence: CASSHETGLEQFF. In DNA form, the CDR3 reads TGCGCCAGCAGCCACGAGACAGGGCTTGAGCAGTTCTTC.